The 25 T cell receptor beta chains reported below all come from one sample, sequenced in a study of human T cells and chemical hapten exposure. One entry per CDR3 protein, called by TCRdb with MiXCR from the RACE reads. The sample has approximately 340,000 distinct CDR3 sequences; roughly 6.9% are singletons. The time point was: patch test 1, 2 weeks after DPC sensitization. The treatment denotes: therapeutic diphenylcyclopropenone sensitization with weekly scalp DPC. The material was whole blood, obtained in connection with sensitization to the hapten diphenylcyclopropenone (DPC). The receptors stem from a woman in her late teens or twenties with alopecia areata. Some clones in this sample may be carry-over from other donors' samples.

This clonotype has at least ten counts. This sequence joins TRBV4-2 and TRBJ2-1; D remains unclear. Trimming removed 0 bases from V and 10 bases from J, with 10 bases in between. CDR1 is LGHNA and CDR2 is YNFKEQ in the germline V gene. The CDR3 has 13 amino acids. The CDR3 reads CASSQETSREQFF. CDR3 coding DNA: TGTGCCAGCAGCCAAGAAACGTCTCGGGAGCAGTTCTTC.

V gene TRBV29-1 combines with J gene TRBJ1-1; possibly TRBD1 for D (6 bases). The V end was cut by 5 bases, the J end by 1 base, with 11 bases between. The CDR3 is made up of 13 amino acids. From germline, CDR1 is SQVTM and CDR2 ANQGSEA. The CDR3 here is CSVTRGPNTEAFF. The CDR3 DNA sequence: TGCAGCGTTACCAGGGGACCGAACACTGAAGCTTTCTTT.

Only a few counts were recorded for this clonotype. The chain uses TRBV12-3 or TRBV12-4 and TRBJ2-2; D unclear. The CDR3 runs to 16 residues. The ends were cut back, 1 base at V and 3 bases at J, with 12 bases in the middle. The DNA for the CDR3 is TGTGCCAGCAGTTTAGTATTGGGTAGCTACACCGGGGAGCTGTTTTTT. The encoded protein is CASSLVLGSYTGELFF.

This clonotype was seen a few times. This chain links TRBV6-4 with TRBJ1-2; tentatively, D is TRBD1 (5 bases). This CDR3 is 15 amino acids long. The germline V gene encodes CDR1 MRHNA and CDR2 SNTAGT. Trimming left V 0 bases short and J 4 bases short, with 12 bases between. This CDR3 is CASSDSEEGTYGYTF. The CDR3 bases are TGTGCCAGCAGTGACTCAGAGGAGGGGACCTATGGCTACACCTTC.

The V gene is TRBV3-1, the J gene TRBJ1-2; 9 nucleotides line up with TRBD1. Germline V gene lookup returns CDR1 LGHDT and CDR2 YNNKEL (reference sequence). The CDR3 extends over 19 amino acids. The V gene end was trimmed by 0 bases and the J gene end by 2 bases; junction bases not matched to a gene: 13. The CDR3 spells CASSQDQGQGIERNYGYTF. In nucleotides, the CDR3 is TGTGCCAGCAGCCAAGACCAGGGACAGGGAATTGAAAGAAACTATGGCTACACCTTC.

This clonotype was observed at least ten times. The chain employs TRBV20-1 and TRBJ1-5; TRBD1 is a possible D gene (6 bases). CDR3 length: 15 residues. With 4 bases removed from V and 2 bases from J, the gap between germline ends came to 15 bases. Germline lookup yields CDR1 DFQATT and CDR2 SNEGSKA (reference sequence). The CDR3 loop reads CSANNRETGNQPQHF. DNA for the CDR3: TGCAGTGCTAATAACAGGGAAACCGGCAATCAGCCCCAGCATTTT.

This clonotype was seen repeatedly, ten times or more. This sequence joins TRBV12-3 or TRBV12-4 and TRBJ1-2; D remains ambiguous. The CDR3 length is 13 residues. Trimming left V 4 bases short and J 7 bases short, with 13 bases between. CDR3 nucleotide sequence: TGTGCCAGCAGTTCTCGGCCTGCGGCTGGCTACACCTTC. It encodes CASSSRPAAGYTF.

V gene TRBV3-1 combines with J gene TRBJ2-1; D remains unclear. Trimming pared 1 base from V and 6 bases from J, leaving 13 bases between. Germline V gene lookup returns CDR1 LGHDT and CDR2 YNNKEL (reference sequence). This CDR3 has 15 residues. CDR3 DNA sequence: TGTGCCAGCAGCCAAGGGGGAAATGGAGTCAATGAGCAGTTCTTC. Translation gives CASSQGGNGVNEQFF.

A few counts support this clonotype. The chain links TRBV7-2 to TRBJ1-5; weak D call: TRBD1 (6 bases). The CDR3 loop spans 14 amino acids. CDR1 is SGHTA and CDR2 is FQGNSA in the germline V gene. Deletions cut 5 bases from V and 2 bases from J, with 10 bases between. The CDR3 region has the DNA TGTGCCAGCAGCGCATCAGGGGGCAATCAGCCCCAGCATTTT. Its translation is CASSASGGNQPQHF.

This clonotype has ten or more counts. The V call is TRBV28, the J call TRBJ2-3, with 7 bases aligning to TRBD2. Germline V gene lookup returns CDR1 MDHEN and CDR2 SYDVKM. J lost 0 bases, V lost 10 bases, and 7 bases had no gene match. The CDR3 contains 14 residues. CDR3 bases: TGTGCCACCGGTGGGGGGGGTAGCACAGATACGCAGTATTTT. As protein: CATGGGGSTDTQYF.

This clonotype has just a few counts. The rearrangement links TRBV20-1 to TRBJ2-7; 10 nucleotides align to TRBD1. J lost 1 base, V lost 5 bases, and 5 bases had no gene match. CDR3 length equals 14 residues. Germline V gene sequence: CDR1 DFQATT, CDR2 SNEGSKA (reference sequence). The CDR3, as DNA: TGCAGTGCTCCACGGACAGGGGGGTCCTACGAGCAGTACTTC. This gives the protein CSAPRTGGSYEQYF.

This clonotype has more than one count but fewer than ten. The rearrangement joins TRBV27 to TRBJ2-1; 11 nucleotides agree with TRBD2. This CDR3 is 17 amino acids long. In germline, CDR1 is MNHEY, CDR2 SMNVEV (reference sequence). Germline trimming cut 5 bases from V and 4 bases from J; bases unmatched to any gene: 10. CDR3 residues: CASSDLAGGPLYNEQFF. The CDR3 DNA reads as TGTGCCAGCAGTGATCTAGCGGGGGGCCCTTTATACAATGAGCAGTTCTTC.

V gene TRBV5-1 combines with J gene TRBJ1-4; D gene unclear. CDR3 length: 14 amino acids. CDR1 is SGHRS and CDR2 is YFSETQ in the germline V gene. V shed 4 bases and J shed 2 bases, with 9 bases lying between them. The CDR3 here is CASSPESTNEKLFF. DNA of the CDR3: TGCGCCAGCAGCCCGGAGAGCACTAATGAAAAACTGTTTTTT.

This clonotype came up many times. This may be a read error: a much more frequent sequence differs by one nucleotide. This chain connects TRBV7-2 to TRBJ2-6, with D possibly TRBD1 on 6 matching bases. This CDR3 has 15 amino acids. Trimming stripped 5 bases from V and 2 bases from J, with 10 bases between. The germline V gene encodes CDR1 SGHTA and CDR2 FQGNSA. Here the CDR3 DNA reads TGTGCCAGCAGCGTACAGGGCGCTGGGGCCAACGTCCTGACTTTC. Translating it yields CASSVQGAGANVLTF.

This clonotype was picked up many times. The V gene is TRBV14, the J gene TRBJ2-7, with TRBD1 matching 8 bases. The CDR3 extends over 17 amino acids. Germline trimming cut 0 bases from V and 1 base from J; bases unmatched to any gene: 8. Germline V CDR1 and CDR2: SGHDN, FVKESK. The CDR3: CASSQDTGQGSSYEQYF. The DNA of the CDR3 is TGTGCCAGCAGCCAAGATACTGGACAGGGATCGTCCTACGAGCAGTACTTC. The complete variable domain, with remaining parts taken from reference TRBV14 and TRBJ2-7, reads EAGVTQFPSHSVIEKGQTVTLRCDPISGHDNLYWYRRVMGKEIKFLLHFVKESKQDESGMPNNRFLAERTGGTYSTLKVQPAELEDSGVYFCASSQDTGQGSSYEQYFGPGTRLTVT.

This clonotype occurred a few times. The chain employs TRBV20-1 and TRBJ2-1, with 10 bases aligning to TRBD1. CDR1 DFQATT and CDR2 SNEGSKA come from the germline V gene (reference sequence). The junction had 3 bases not matched to a gene; V was cut back by 5 bases and J by 2 bases. This CDR3 region has 14 residues. CDR3 DNA: TGCAGTGCTGCCGACAGGGGGCCCTACAATGAGCAGTTCTTC. Protein: CSAADRGPYNEQFF.

This CDR3 reads CSVVRGEGTDTQYF. As DNA, the CDR3 is TGCAGCGTTGTCCGGGGGGAGGGGACAGATACGCAGTATTTT. The V gene is TRBV29-1, the J gene TRBJ2-3; 7 bases are a match to TRBD2. With V trimmed by 4 bases and J by 3 bases, 7 bases remained unmatched. The germline gives CDR1 SQVTM, CDR2 ANQGSEA. The CDR3 spans 14 residues.

The chain is built from TRBV6-2 or TRBV6-3 and TRBJ1-5, with D possibly matching TRBD1 (5 bases). The CDR3 contains 13 residues. Per the germline V gene, CDR1 is MNHEY and CDR2 is SVGEGT. With 5 bases removed from V and 6 bases from J, the gap between germline ends came to 11 bases. Here the CDR3 DNA reads TGTGCCAGCAGTCAGGACATGGCTCAGCCCCAGCATTTT. Residues: CASSQDMAQPQHF.

This clonotype was detected a few times. The CDR3 DNA is TGCGCCAGCAGCTTCAACGACCCTTTAGAGACCCAGTACTTC. Translating gives CASSFNDPLETQYF. This chain uses TRBV5-1 with TRBJ2-5; D call uncertain. Trimming removed 2 bases from V and 4 bases from J, with 12 bases in between. The germline CDR1 and CDR2 sequences are SGHRS and YFSETQ. The CDR3 runs 14 residues.

This clonotype was seen ten or more times. The gene calls are TRBV7-2 and TRBJ2-4; D ambiguous. With 4 bases removed from V and 9 bases from J, the gap between germline ends came to 13 bases. Germline loops: CDR1 SGHTA, CDR2 FQGNSA. CDR3 size: 13 residues. The CDR3 DNA follows: TGTGCCAGCAGCTGGAAGCGCGTGGGCATTCAGTACTTC. This gives the protein CASSWKRVGIQYF.

This clonotype occurred many times. The V gene is TRBV18, the J gene TRBJ1-4; TRBD1 is a possible D gene (6 bases). CDR1 is KGHSH, CDR2 LQKENI, per germline. The V and J ends lost 1 base and 8 bases respectively, with 14 bases between them. The CDR3 is 15 amino acids. CDR3 in amino acids: CASSPRQGTQEKLFF. The DNA of the CDR3 is TGTGCCAGCTCACCACGTCAGGGGACGCAGGAAAAACTGTTTTTT. Together with reference TRBV18 and TRBJ1-4, the CDR3 gives the full variable domain: NAGVMQNPRHLVRRRGQEARLRCSPMKGHSHVYWYRQLPEEGLKFMVYLQKENIIDESGMPKERFSAEFPKEGPSILRIQQVVRGDSAAYFCASSPRQGTQEKLFFGSGTQLSVL.

The CDR3 region is CASTVFSYNEQFF. Written as DNA, the CDR3 is TGTGCCAGCACCGTCTTCTCCTACAATGAGCAGTTCTTC. The chain is built from TRBV7-2 and TRBJ2-1, with unresolved D. Between the trimmed V and J ends, which lost 7 bases and 0 bases, there was a span of 7 bases. Germline values: CDR1 SGHTA, CDR2 FQGNSA. This CDR3 has 13 residues.

This clonotype was detected ten times or more. V gene TRBV12-3 or TRBV12-4 combines with J gene TRBJ1-2; D call uncertain. The CDR3 loop spans 10 amino acids. V lost 5 bases, J lost 4 bases, and 2 bases lay in between. CDR3 nucleotides: TGTGCCAGCAGTGGCTATGGCTACACCTTC. As protein: CASSGYGYTF.

There are a few counts of this clonotype. This chain links TRBV14 with TRBJ1-2; the D is unclear. V was clipped by 2 bases and J by 5 bases, with 9 bases between them. CDR3 length: 13 residues. Germline CDR1 reads SGHDN; CDR2 reads FVKESK. In DNA form, the CDR3 reads TGTGCCAGCAGCCAAAGAGGGAGGTATGGCTACACCTTC. Its protein is CASSQRGRYGYTF. Filled out from reference TRBV14 and TRBJ1-2, the complete variable domain reads EAGVTQFPSHSVIEKGQTVTLRCDPISGHDNLYWYRRVMGKEIKFLLHFVKESKQDESGMPNNRFLAERTGGTYSTLKVQPAELEDSGVYFCASSQRGRYGYTFGSGTRLTVV.

V and J are TRBV14 and TRBJ1-2; D gene ambiguous. CDR1 and CDR2 (germline): SGHDN, FVKESK. Trimming cost V 1 base and J 2 bases, with 5 bases left between them. The CDR3 is made up of 13 amino acids. In DNA, the CDR3 is TGTGCCAGCAGCCAAGCCTGGAACTATGGCTACACCTTC. Encoded protein: CASSQAWNYGYTF.